This entry concerns a single T cell receptor (beta chain). This CDR3 is built from 13 residues. V dropped 6 bases and J dropped 1 base, with 7 bases sitting between them. The sample originates from a study of blood T cell repertoires in COVID-19. Study context: The United States, Italy and Spain provided the acute and convalescent COVID-19 samples. Nucleic acid was either cDNA or gDNA, and it came from T cells, B-cell-depleted T cells, or PBMCs.

Original handling: Amplification with reference gene primers provided the estimates of nucleated cell counts. Assay: immunoSEQ multiplex PCR; the TCRdb copy retains only in-frame clones and omits some. V and J calls plus clone size are reproduced from that table; the DNA served to infer D and trimming. Of more than 45,000 clones listed, less than 95% are singletons. This receptor was taken from a man in his 70s with active COVID-19. Sequenced material: peripheral blood. The chain is built from TRBV12-3 or TRBV12-4 and TRBJ1-5; D is unclear. Here the CDR3 DNA reads TGTGCCAGCAGCTTGTTGAGCAATCAGCCCCAGCATTTT. It encodes CASSLLSNQPQHF.